This T cell receptor beta chain was captured by sequencing in a study of OX40 agonist ivuxolimab in advanced cancers. Looking at the study overall: Every 2 weeks, patients received ivuxolimab intravenously, dosed at 0.01 to 10 mg/kg.

Profiling relied on immunoSEQ multiplex PCR, and the TCRdb table lists in-frame clones only, not all of them. The repertoire holds some 35,000 clones, roughly 80% seen once, with more than 12% in the top ten. This clone has a handful of counts. The CDR3 runs 15 residues. From germline, CDR1 is SEHNR and CDR2 FQNEAQ (reference sequence). Trimming at V came to 6 bases and at J to 0 bases, leaving 8 bases not matched to a gene. Specimen: CD4+ or CD8+ T cells sorted from blood, collected in a trial of the OX40 agonist ivuxolimab. The sequence derives from an adult with an advanced solid tumor such as melanoma, head and neck, liver or kidney cancer. The rearrangement links TRBV7-9 to TRBJ2-7, with 7 bases matching TRBD1. The CDR3 DNA reads as TGTGCCAGCAGACCTCCGACAGGGAGCTCCTACGAGCAGTACTTC. Amino acids: CASRPPTGSSYEQYF.